A single sample gave rise to the 19 T cell receptor beta chains below, sequenced in a study of blood T cell repertoires in COVID-19. Profiling relied on immunoSEQ multiplex PCR, and the TCRdb table lists in-frame clones only, not all of them. The table records roughly 70,000 clones, 85% to 90% of them present only once. The source material was peripheral blood. The receptors were gathered from a man over 45 with active COVID-19.

The genes are TRBV10-1 and TRBJ2-2; 9 bases are a match to TRBD1. This CDR3 spans 14 amino acids. With V trimmed by 0 bases and J by 9 bases, 2 bases remained unmatched. CDR1 is WNHNN and CDR2 is SYGVQD in the germline V gene (reference sequence). CDR3 region: CASSESTGGRELFF. The CDR3 DNA follows: TGCGCCAGCAGTGAGTCGACAGGGGGAAGGGAGCTGTTTTTT.

The V and J genes are TRBV4-1 and TRBJ1-2; 7 bases map to TRBD1. V gave up 5 bases and J gave up 6 bases; unmatched junction bases: 12. The CDR3 has 15 amino acids. Per the germline V gene, CDR1 is MGHRA and CDR2 is YSYEKL. The CDR3 region is CASSAPGQRINGYTF. CDR3 nucleotides: TGCGCCAGCAGCGCCCCGGGACAGCGGATAAATGGCTACACCTTC.

The rearrangement links TRBV5-5 to TRBJ2-1; no definite D call. V shed 0 bases and J shed 8 bases, with 9 bases lying between them. Germline V lookup: CDR1 SGHKS, CDR2 YYEKEE (reference sequence). The CDR3 runs 13 residues. CDR3 loop: CASSLVARDEQFF. The CDR3 DNA follows: TGTGCCAGCAGCTTGGTTGCTCGGGATGAGCAGTTCTTC. Using reference TRBV5-5 and TRBJ2-1 for the parts outside the CDR3, the full variable domain is DAGVTQSPTHLIKTRGQQVTLRCSPISGHKSVSWYQQVLGQGPQFIFQYYEKEERGRGNFPDRFSARQFPNYSSELNVNALLLGDSALYLCASSLVARDEQFFGPGTRLTVL.

This chain joins TRBV5-1 and TRBJ1-2; 8 positions match TRBD1. The CDR3 covers 14 residues. Trimming at V came to 3 bases and at J to 3 bases, leaving 4 bases not matched to a gene. Germline V gives CDR1 SGHRS, CDR2 YFSETQ. In DNA form, the CDR3 reads TGCGCCAGCAGCTACTCGACAGGGGACTATGGCTACACCTTC. Its protein is CASSYSTGDYGYTF.

The J gene is TRBJ2-7, the V gene TRBV5-1, with 8 bases aligning to TRBD2. J was trimmed by 0 bases and V by 0 bases; bases with no gene match: 5. This CDR3 has 16 amino acids. Germline CDR1 SGHRS, CDR2 YFSETQ. CDR3: CASSLEGSGISYEQYF. The CDR3 coding sequence is TGCGCCAGCAGCTTGGAGGGTAGCGGGATCTCCTACGAGCAGTACTTC.

The rearrangement links TRBV18 to TRBJ2-2; the match to TRBD2 covers 12 bases. Germline CDR1 reads KGHSH; CDR2 reads LQKENI. This CDR3 comprises 17 residues. V shed 3 bases and J 3 bases; nucleotides not matched to a gene: 5. Here the CDR3 reads CASSPTSGSSDTGELFF. CDR3 nucleotide sequence: TGTGCCAGCTCACCGACTAGCGGGAGTAGTGACACCGGGGAGCTGTTTTTT.

J is TRBJ1-2 and V is TRBV10-2; D is unclear. Germline loops: CDR1 WSHSY, CDR2 SAAADI. Trimming took 1 base from V and 8 from J, leaving 11 bases between them. There are 13 residues in the CDR3. The CDR3 DNA is TGCGCCAGCAGTGAGTGGCCAGTCCAGGGCTACACCTTC. The encoded protein is CASSEWPVQGYTF.

The table lists this clone with a few counts. This chain connects TRBV4-2 to TRBJ2-5, with 7 bases that match TRBD2. The germline CDR1 and CDR2 sequences are LGHNA and YNFKEQ. The length of the CDR3 is 14 residues. Unmatched junction bases numbered 4, after V lost 4 bases and J lost 2 bases. CDR3 in amino acids: CASSRLAEQETQYF. The CDR3 coding sequence is TGTGCCAGCAGCCGTCTAGCGGAACAAGAGACCCAGTACTTC.

On this clone: One end of the junction varies from germline; a read error may be responsible. The rearrangement links TRBV7-7 to TRBJ2-1; D may be TRBD2 (6 bases). CDR1 is SSHAT, CDR2 FNYEAQ, per germline (reference sequence). The CDR3 consists of 17 residues. CDR3 residues: CASSFLQERGSYNEQFF. For the CDR3, the DNA is TGTGCTAGCAGCTTTCTTCAGGAACGGGGGTCCTACAATGAGCAGTTCTTC.

CDR3 in amino acids: CASSQELTLVTDTQYF. The CDR3 DNA follows: TGTGCCAGCAGCCAAGAACTAACCCTTGTCACAGATACGCAGTATTTT. This chain uses TRBV3-1 (or the pseudogene TRBV3-2) with TRBJ2-3; no clear D gene. This CDR3 contains 16 residues. The germline gives CDR1 LGHDT, CDR2 YNNKEL (reference sequence). The V gene lost 0 bases and the J gene lost 2 bases, with 12 bases spanning the gap.

This chain connects TRBV7-3 to TRBJ2-1; 10 bases agree with TRBD2. The CDR3 consists of 15 residues. CDR1 and CDR2 (germline): SGHTA, FQGTGA. Losses at the gene ends were 5 bases for V and 7 bases for J; bases not matched to a gene: 8. CDR3: CASSPRLAGKNEQFF. Here the CDR3 DNA reads TGTGCCAGCAGCCCTCGACTAGCGGGTAAGAATGAGCAGTTCTTC.

V and J are TRBV27 and TRBJ2-5, with 11 bases that match TRBD1. This CDR3 is built from 15 residues. J was trimmed by 7 bases and V by 5 bases; bases with no gene match: 9. CDR1 and CDR2 (germline): MNHEY, SMNVEV (reference sequence). The CDR3 here is CASSAPGQGGWTQYF. CDR3 nucleotide sequence: TGTGCCAGCAGTGCTCCGGGACAGGGGGGATGGACCCAGTACTTC.

The V call is TRBV3-1 (or the pseudogene TRBV3-2), the J call TRBJ1-4; no reliable D call. Germline loops: CDR1 LGHDT, CDR2 YNNKEL (reference sequence). The CDR3 length is 15 residues. V lost 0 bases and J 8 bases, leaving 13 bases between the germline ends. This CDR3 reads CASSQERSAGEKLFF. The CDR3 nucleotides read TGTGCCAGCAGCCAAGAAAGGTCCGCCGGGGAAAAACTGTTTTTT.

Only a few counts were recorded for this clone. The chain links TRBV7-3 to TRBJ1-2, with 10 bases aligning to TRBD1. Germline CDR1 SGHTA, CDR2 FQGTGA. With 2 bases clipped from V and 7 bases from J, the junction kept 7 bases outside the gene matches. The CDR3 has 15 amino acids. CDR3 in amino acids: CASSLFGGTGAGYTF. The DNA of the CDR3 is TGTGCCAGCAGCTTATTCGGCGGGACAGGGGCTGGCTACACCTTC.

The CDR3 sequence: CASSEAGGQGFSPLHF. The CDR3 DNA reads as TGTGCCAGCAGTGAAGCGGGGGGACAGGGGTTTTCACCCCTCCACTTT. The V gene is TRBV6-1, the J gene TRBJ1-6; 10 nucleotides align to TRBD1. Losses at the gene ends were 0 bases for V and 9 bases for J; bases not matched to a gene: 5. Germline V gives CDR1 MNHNS, CDR2 SASEGT. The CDR3 consists of 16 residues.

The gene calls are TRBV6-2 or TRBV6-3 and TRBJ2-1, with 11 positions matching TRBD2. Germline CDR1 is MNHEY and CDR2 is SVGEGT. The CDR3 runs 19 residues. Germline trimming cut 0 bases from V and 2 bases from J; bases unmatched to any gene: 9. This CDR3 reads CASSYSPHSSGRPYNEQFF. DNA of the CDR3: TGTGCCAGCAGTTACTCACCCCACTCTAGCGGGAGGCCCTACAATGAGCAGTTCTTC.

The J gene is TRBJ2-3, the V gene TRBV7-3; 7 bases fit TRBD2. The V gene's germline CDR1 is SGHTA and CDR2 FQGTGA. This CDR3 comprises 17 residues. V gave up 0 bases and J gave up 6 bases; unmatched junction bases: 12. CDR3 sequence (DNA): TGTGCCAGCAGCTTAACGGCTAGCGGAGGGGCCTGGGATACGCAGTATTTT. Translating it yields CASSLTASGGAWDTQYF.

The chain joins TRBV28 to TRBJ1-5; D is ambiguous. There are 14 residues in the CDR3. Germline CDR1 and CDR2: MDHEN and SYDVKM. Trimming took off 8 bases at V and 2 bases at J, with 13 bases between the two ends. The CDR3 here is CASSTWEGNQPQHF. CDR3 DNA: TGTGCCAGCTCAACTTGGGAGGGCAATCAGCCCCAGCATTTT.

CDR3 nucleotide sequence: TGTGCCTGGAGCGGGGGATTAATGGGGTACGAGCAGTACTTC. Translation: CAWSGGLMGYEQYF. The chain is built from TRBV30 and TRBJ2-7; D may be TRBD2 (6 bases). V shed 3 bases and J shed 4 bases, with 16 bases lying between them. This CDR3 spans 14 amino acids. From germline, CDR1 is GTSNPN and CDR2 SVGIG (reference sequence).